These T cell receptor beta chains were read from a single sample in a study of cytomegalovirus exposure and HLA in healthy donors. TCRdb's copy holds only in-frame clones and misses some; the assay was immunoSEQ multiplex PCR. The table records roughly 150,000 clones, 84% of them present only once. The specimen sequenced was PBMCs. The receptors stem from a man aged 25-45 years in good health and CMV-seropositive. Each CDR3 is given with its conserved first and last residue. The order of the fields is D gene, J gene, clone size, V gene, CDR3 protein, CDR3 DNA. A D gene is named only where the DNA matches it firmly. Size tells how often a clone was seen (once, few, many) or the class of an expanded clone, and some rows leave it out.

d_call: .; j_call: TRBJ1-5; clone_size: .; v_call: TRBV6-1; cdr3_aa: CASSELLDQPQHF; cdr3_nt: TGTGCCAGCAGTGAATTGTTAGATCAGCCCCAGCATTTT
d_call: TRBD1; j_call: TRBJ2-6; clone_size: .; v_call: TRBV5-4; cdr3_aa: CASSLTGAGANVLTF; cdr3_nt: TGTGCCAGCAGCTTAACAGGGGCCGGGGCCAACGTCCTGACTTTC
d_call: TRBD2; j_call: TRBJ2-7; clone_size: .; v_call: TRBV10-3; cdr3_aa: CAISGISPGGYEQYF; cdr3_nt: TGTGCCATCAGTGGGATCTCCCCGGGGGGTTACGAGCAGTACTTC
d_call: TRBD1; j_call: TRBJ2-7; clone_size: .; v_call: TRBV6-6; cdr3_aa: CASSPSTGHEQYF; cdr3_nt: TGTGCCAGCAGTCCTTCGACAGGGCACGAGCAGTACTTC
d_call: .; j_call: TRBJ2-7; clone_size: few; v_call: TRBV27; cdr3_aa: CASRPRDNSEQYF; cdr3_nt: TGTGCCAGCAGACCCCGGGACAACAGCGAGCAGTACTTC
d_call: TRBD1; j_call: TRBJ1-4; clone_size: .; v_call: TRBV9; cdr3_aa: CASSVGTGQEKLFF; cdr3_nt: TGTGCCAGCAGCGTAGGGACAGGGCAAGAAAAACTGTTTTTT
d_call: TRBD1; j_call: TRBJ2-3; clone_size: few; v_call: TRBV29-1; cdr3_aa: CSVGQGIGPTDTQYF; cdr3_nt: TGCAGCGTGGGACAGGGGATCGGCCCCACAGATACGCAGTATTTT
d_call: .; j_call: TRBJ2-1; clone_size: .; v_call: TRBV7-3; cdr3_aa: CASSPPAAHNEQFF; cdr3_nt: TGTGCCAGCAGCCCCCCAGCGGCACACAATGAGCAGTTCTTC
d_call: .; j_call: TRBJ1-2; clone_size: once; v_call: TRBV19; cdr3_aa: CASSIADSMQYVKGYTF; cdr3_nt: TGTGCCAGTAGTATCGCGGACTCAATGCAATATGTTAAAGGCTACACCTTC
d_call: .; j_call: TRBJ2-7; clone_size: once; v_call: TRBV5-6; cdr3_aa: CASSHNYRVGYEQYF; cdr3_nt: TGTGCCAGCAGCCATAACTACAGGGTAGGCTACGAGCAGTACTTC
d_call: TRBD1; j_call: TRBJ1-2; clone_size: .; v_call: TRBV28; cdr3_aa: CASSSDRGRDPYGYTF; cdr3_nt: TGTGCCAGCAGTTCAGACAGGGGCCGCGACCCCTATGGCTACACCTTC
d_call: TRBD1; j_call: TRBJ1-2; clone_size: .; v_call: TRBV7-3; cdr3_aa: CASSFNGGQENYGYTF; cdr3_nt: TGTGCCAGCAGCTTTAATGGGGGACAGGAGAACTATGGCTACACCTTC
d_call: TRBD1; j_call: TRBJ2-3; clone_size: .; v_call: TRBV25-1; cdr3_aa: CASSVAGQGVDTQYF; cdr3_nt: TGTGCCAGCAGTGTAGCGGGACAGGGGGTAGATACGCAGTATTTT
d_call: .; j_call: TRBJ2-2; clone_size: .; v_call: TRBV5-4; cdr3_aa: CASSLQNTGELFF; cdr3_nt: TGTGCCAGCAGCTTGCAGAACACCGGGGAGCTGTTTTTT
d_call: TRBD1; j_call: TRBJ1-2; clone_size: .; v_call: TRBV7-6; cdr3_aa: CASSYQGQGAGGYTF; cdr3_nt: TGTGCCAGCAGCTACCAGGGGCAGGGGGCGGGTGGCTACACCTTC
d_call: TRBD1; j_call: TRBJ2-2; clone_size: .; v_call: TRBV28; cdr3_aa: CASSIAGTGFTGELFF; cdr3_nt: TGTGCCAGCAGCATCGCCGGGACAGGCTTCACCGGGGAGCTGTTTTTT
d_call: .; j_call: TRBJ2-7; clone_size: once; v_call: TRBV6-1; cdr3_aa: CASSGSLSYEQYF; cdr3_nt: TGTGCCAGCAGTGGTTCCCTCTCCTACGAGCAGTACTTC
d_call: TRBD1; j_call: TRBJ2-7; clone_size: .; v_call: TRBV14; cdr3_aa: CASRDRISYEQYF; cdr3_nt: TGTGCCAGTCGGGACAGGATCTCCTACGAGCAGTACTTC
d_call: TRBD1; j_call: TRBJ2-7; clone_size: .; v_call: TRBV6-4; cdr3_aa: CASSDKVRQGALKFYEQYF; cdr3_nt: TGTGCCAGCAGTGATAAAGTTCGGCAGGGGGCGCTTAAGTTCTACGAGCAGTACTTC
d_call: TRBD2; j_call: TRBJ2-7; clone_size: .; v_call: TRBV2; cdr3_aa: CASSEAWTRTYEQYF; cdr3_nt: TGTGCCAGCAGTGAAGCATGGACTAGAACCTACGAGCAGTACTTC
d_call: .; j_call: TRBJ1-5; clone_size: .; v_call: TRBV5-8; cdr3_aa: CASSLGVLRNQPQHF; cdr3_nt: TGTGCCAGCAGCTTGGGAGTCCTACGCAATCAGCCCCAGCATTTT